Listed below are T cell receptor beta chains from one sample, sequenced in a study of T-cell memory formation after mild COVID-19. In TCRdb, the 5' RACE reads were re-called with MiXCR into one record per CDR3 protein. The sample lists roughly 340,000 distinct CDR3 sequences, 20% to 25% occurring once. The sample consisted of PBMCs or a T cell subset sorted from them (not recorded which). These receptors all stem from a man aged 18 to 30 who had mild COVID-19 (a few samples of this study predate the infection). Cell type and time point are not known. CDR3s include the opening cysteine and the closing phenylalanine or tryptophan. The D gene is left open where the match is weak. For some rows the clone size is stated as once, few or many, or as a class when expanded; others skip it.

D gene,J gene,V gene,clone size,CDR3 DNA,CDR3 protein
-,TRBJ1-1,TRBV6-2/TRBV6-3,few,TGTGCCAGCATCGGCAGGCGGAACACTGAAGCTTTCTTT,CASIGRRNTEAFF
TRBD1,TRBJ2-1,TRBV10-3,few,TGTGCCATCAGTGGGGACAGGGGCAATGAGCAGTTCTTC,CAISGDRGNEQFF
-,TRBJ1-4,TRBV12-3/TRBV12-4,-,TGTGCCAGCGGCCGAAGTGAAAAACTGTTTTTT,CASGRSEKLFF
-,TRBJ1-5,TRBV20-1,-,TGCAGTGCTAGGAAAGGGGAGGCGCAGCCCCAGCATTTT,CSARKGEAQPQHF
TRBD1,TRBJ2-4,TRBV6-1,-,TGTGCCAGCAGAACTCTGGGACAGGACATTCAGTACTTC,CASRTLGQDIQYF
-,TRBJ2-1,TRBV7-2,many,TGTGCCAGCAGCAAGGACTGGGGGAATGAGCAGTTCTTC,CASSKDWGNEQFF
-,TRBJ2-5,TRBV9,-,TGTGCCAGCAGCGATACTAGTCAAGAGACCCAGTACTTC,CASSDTSQETQYF
TRBD1,TRBJ1-1,TRBV5-1,many,TGCGCCAGCAGCCTGACTCGACAGGGCCTCGGAGCTTTCTTT,CASSLTRQGLGAFF
-,TRBJ1-2,TRBV7-9,few,TGTGCCAGCAGCAGAAGTCCGGGACTCCCAGAGGGCTACACCTTC,CASSRSPGLPEGYTF
TRBD1,TRBJ2-5,TRBV7-2,-,TGTGCCAGCAGCTCTTCCGGGACAGGCCCCCTAGAGACCCAGTACTTC,CASSSSGTGPLETQYF
-,TRBJ2-5,TRBV29-1,few,TGCAGCGTTGACTTAGGGAACCAAGAGACCCAGTACTTC,CSVDLGNQETQYF
TRBD2,TRBJ2-2,TRBV12-3/TRBV12-4,few,TGTGCCAGCAGTTTGCCGGGGGGTACCGGGGAGCTGTTTTTT,CASSLPGGTGELFF
TRBD2,TRBJ2-5,TRBV7-8,-,TGTGCCAGCAGCTGGACCGGGACTAGCGGGGAAGAGACCCAGTACTTC,CASSWTGTSGEETQYF
-,TRBJ1-4,TRBV7-9,few,TGTGCCAGCAGCTTGGACCGCTCTGGACTGTTTTTT,CASSLDRSGLFF
TRBD2,TRBJ2-3,TRBV10-3,-,TGTGCCATCAGATCCCTAGCGGGGGCCTTCACAGATACGCAGTATTTT,CAIRSLAGAFTDTQYF
-,TRBJ1-6,TRBV5-1,-,TGCGCCAGCAGCGGTGGTGCCGACAGCAAAAATTCACCCCTCCACTTT,CASSGGADSKNSPLHF
TRBD2,TRBJ2-1,TRBV24-1,many,TGTGCCACCAGTGATAATAGCGGGGGCCGCTGGGGTGAGCAGTTCTTC,CATSDNSGGRWGEQFF
-,TRBJ1-1,TRBV11-3,few,TGTGCCAGCAGCTTAGATGGGGGAATCACTGAAGCTTTCTTT,CASSLDGGITEAFF
TRBD1,TRBJ2-7,TRBV5-1,few,TGCGCCAGCAGCGAGGGACAGAGATACGAGCAGTACTTC,CASSEGQRYEQYF
-,TRBJ1-1,TRBV29-1,-,TGCAGCGCTCGTGGAGGGAAACACGGTGAGGACACTGAAGCTTTCTTT,CSARGGKHGEDTEAFF
TRBD1,TRBJ1-3,TRBV5-1,-,TGCGCCAGCAGTCCGGGACAGCCAGGAAACACCATATATTTT,CASSPGQPGNTIYF
-,TRBJ1-5,TRBV10-3,-,TGTGCCATCAGTCAGGACGACAATCAGCCCCAGCATTTT,CAISQDDNQPQHF
-,TRBJ2-5,TRBV20-1,few,TGCAGTGCTACGAGCCCCCCTTTTGGTACCCAGTACTTC,CSATSPPFGTQYF
TRBD1,TRBJ1-2,TRBV12-3/TRBV12-4,few,TGTGCCAGCAGTTTACCGGGACAGGGCCCCGGCTACACCTTC,CASSLPGQGPGYTF
-,TRBJ2-1,TRBV12-3/TRBV12-4,-,TGTGCCAGCAGTTTAAATTGGGGTTCCCACAATGAGCAGTTCTTC,CASSLNWGSHNEQFF
-,TRBJ2-3,TRBV4-1,-,TGCGCCAGCACCCCCCTAGCGTTAATTACAGATACGCAGTATTTT,CASTPLALITDTQYF
-,TRBJ2-7,TRBV6-5,-,TGTGCCAGCAGTCGACGAATAATCGACGGACGTACCTACGAGCAGTACTTC,CASSRRIIDGRTYEQYF
-,TRBJ1-5,TRBV6-5,many,TGTGCCAGCAGTTACTCGTTCCCCCCTGGGGGCAATCAGCCCCAGCATTTT,CASSYSFPPGGNQPQHF
-,TRBJ1-4,TRBV4-3,-,TGCGCCAGCAGCCCACGAGGGATGGAAAAACTGTTTTTT,CASSPRGMEKLFF
-,TRBJ1-2,TRBV6-5,many,TGCGCCAGCAGCTACGGAGGGAACTATGGCTACACCTTC,CASSYGGNYGYTF
-,TRBJ1-2,TRBV2,few,TGTGCCAGCAGTGAGGCTCTAGACGGCGGCTACACCTTC,CASSEALDGGYTF
-,TRBJ1-2,TRBV6-2/TRBV6-3,few,TGTGCCAGCAGTACGCCGGAGTTTACCGGGGGACCTGACAGGCCTGCTTACACCTACACCTTC,CASSTPEFTGGPDRPAYTYTF
-,TRBJ1-2,TRBV12-3/TRBV12-4,-,TGTGCCAGCAAGAGGGATCTCCACTATGGCTACACCTTC,CASKRDLHYGYTF
TRBD1,TRBJ2-7,TRBV7-6,-,TGTGCCAGCAGCTCCACAGGGGAATCGGACGAGCAGTACTTC,CASSSTGESDEQYF
-,TRBJ1-3,TRBV4-3,-,TGCGCCAGCAGCCGGTCAGAGGTATATTTT,CASSRSEVYF
-,TRBJ2-5,TRBV7-2,few,TGTGCCAGCAGCTTAGTTGCTAGGCCCGGAGAGACCCAGTACTTC,CASSLVARPGETQYF
TRBD2,TRBJ2-4,TRBV5-1,few,TGCGCCAGCGGTCCGGGGGGGCTGCGGAACATTCAGTACTTC,CASGPGGLRNIQYF
-,TRBJ1-2,TRBV24-1,few,TGTGCCACCAGTGATCCGGGACTCGGGCTCTACACCTTC,CATSDPGLGLYTF
TRBD2,TRBJ2-5,TRBV9,few,TGTGCCAGCAGCGTAGGGCGGGCGGGGGAAGTTTTAGAGACCCAGTACTTC,CASSVGRAGEVLETQYF
-,TRBJ2-1,TRBV19,-,TGTGCCAGCGGGTCGGGGTACTACAATGAGCAGTTCTTC,CASGSGYYNEQFF
-,TRBJ2-7,TRBV20-1,-,TGCAGTGCTAGAGATCCCCTAGCAGGGGTGCCGGTCTACGAGCAGTACTTC,CSARDPLAGVPVYEQYF
TRBD2,TRBJ2-3,TRBV7-3,many,TGTGCCAGCAGCTTTGGACTAGCTGCAGATACGCAGTATTTT,CASSFGLAADTQYF